This passage covers 27 T cell receptor beta chains from one sample sequenced in a study of blood T cell repertoires in COVID-19. Method: immunoSEQ multiplex PCR; TCRdb's copy keeps in-frame clones and lacks some. The profile shows around 220,000 clones, roughly 80% of them singletons. The specimen was peripheral blood. The receptors stem from a woman aged 40-49 years with active or convalescent COVID-19.

This clone has more than one count but fewer than ten. The V gene is TRBV7-6, the J gene TRBJ2-5, with 10 bases aligning to TRBD2. Looked up from germline, CDR1 is SGHVS and CDR2 is FNYEAQ. V lost 2 bases and J lost 1; bases outside the gene matches: 4. This CDR3 comprises 16 residues. The CDR3 protein is CASSLKRGGPQETQYF. The CDR3 DNA is TGTGCCAGCAGCTTAAAGCGGGGGGGCCCCCAAGAGACCCAGTACTTC.

The chain employs TRBV7-8 and TRBJ2-2; unclear D gene. The CDR3 spans 14 residues. V lost 2 bases, J lost 4 bases, and 8 bases lay in between. Looked up from germline, CDR1 is SGHVS and CDR2 is FQNEAQ. CDR3 in DNA: TGTGCCAGCAGCTTAAGAACTGGCACCGGGGAGCTGTTTTTT. The encoded protein is CASSLRTGTGELFF.

This rearrangement joins TRBV11-2 to TRBJ1-5; D is unclear. The CDR3 contains 12 residues. V dropped 5 bases and J dropped 2 bases, with 4 bases sitting between them. Germline values: CDR1 SGHAT, CDR2 FQNNGV. The CDR3 sequence: CASSERNQPQHF. Here the CDR3 DNA reads TGTGCCAGCAGCGAGCGCAATCAGCCCCAGCATTTT.

The J gene is TRBJ1-1, the V gene TRBV19, with D tentatively TRBD1 (5 bases). The CDR3 is 13 residues long. V was pared by 6 bases and J by 3 bases, with 11 bases between. Per the germline V gene, CDR1 is LNHDA and CDR2 is SQIVND (reference sequence). CDR3 sequence: CASSREGHTEAFF. CDR3 bases: TGTGCCAGTAGCAGGGAAGGGCACACTGAAGCTTTCTTT.

The rearrangement joins TRBV19 to TRBJ2-1; the match to TRBD1 covers 10 bases. The CDR3 totals 14 residues. With V trimmed by 8 bases and J by 5 bases, 6 bases remained unmatched. Germline lookup yields CDR1 LNHDA and CDR2 SQIVND (reference sequence). Here the CDR3 reads CASRDRGRDNEQFF. DNA for the CDR3: TGTGCCAGTCGCGACAGGGGGCGAGACAATGAGCAGTTCTTC.

The chain links TRBV18 to TRBJ1-4, with 8 bases identical to TRBD1. CDR1 is KGHSH, CDR2 LQKENI, per germline. Trimming cost V 4 bases and J 8 bases; bases outside gene matches: 3. This CDR3 is built from 13 residues. The CDR3 protein is CASSQDRVEKLFF. In DNA, the CDR3 is TGTGCCAGCTCACAGGACAGGGTGGAAAAACTGTTTTTT. Supplemented by reference TRBV18 and TRBJ1-4, the full variable domain reads NAGVMQNPRHLVRRRGQEARLRCSPMKGHSHVYWYRQLPEEGLKFMVYLQKENIIDESGMPKERFSAEFPKEGPSILRIQQVVRGDSAAYFCASSQDRVEKLFFGSGTQLSVL.

The rearrangement uses TRBV5-1 and TRBJ2-3; D is possibly TRBD1 (5 bases). This CDR3 is 12 amino acids long. Germline CDR1 reads SGHRS; CDR2 reads YFSETQ. Trimming shortened V by 3 bases and J by 11 bases, and 13 bases separated the two germline ends. The CDR3 loop reads CASSSLGALQYF. The CDR3 DNA follows: TGCGCCAGCAGCTCCTTAGGGGCGTTGCAGTATTTT.

This clone was recorded at least ten times. The same CDR3 also results from other DNA sequences found in this sample. The CDR3 here is CASSLRQGNQPQHF. As DNA, the CDR3 is TGTGCCAGCAGTCTCCGACAGGGTAATCAGCCCCAGCATTTT. This sequence joins TRBV27 and TRBJ1-5; 7 bases are a match to TRBD1. The J segment lost 4 bases and the V segment lost 5 bases, leaving 5 bases of the junction unmatched. CDR1 MNHEY and CDR2 SMNVEV come from the germline V gene (reference sequence). The CDR3 sequence is 14 residues long.

This chain uses TRBV2 with TRBJ1-6, with a weak D call TRBD1 (5 bases). CDR3 size: 14 residues. The V gene lost 6 bases and the J gene lost 8 bases, with 14 bases spanning the gap. Germline V CDR1 and CDR2: SNHLY, FYNNEI. CDR3 loop: CASSARGADSPLHF. The CDR3 region has the DNA TGTGCCAGCAGCGCTAGGGGTGCAGATTCACCCCTCCACTTT.

The rearrangement links TRBV7-9 to TRBJ1-4, with TRBD1 as a possible D gene (5 bases). CDR1 and CDR2 (germline): SEHNR, FQNEAQ (reference sequence). Trimming stripped 5 bases from V and 7 bases from J, with 20 bases between. The CDR3 loop spans 16 amino acids. Here the CDR3 reads CASSPPGRGKVEKLFF. The DNA for the CDR3 is TGTGCCAGCAGCCCCCCCGGGAGGGGAAAAGTTGAAAAACTGTTTTTT.

This chain joins TRBV10-3 and TRBJ1-6; 9 bases fit TRBD1. CDR3 length: 14 amino acids. The V segment lost 9 bases and the J segment 10 bases; nucleotides outside the gene matches: 10. CDR1 is ENHRY, CDR2 SYGVKD, per germline. DNA for the CDR3: TGTGCCATATGGGACAGGGTCTTGGGGTCACCCCTCCACTTT. It specifies CAIWDRVLGSPLHF.

The J gene is TRBJ1-6, the V gene TRBV3-1 (or the pseudogene TRBV3-2); maybe TRBD1 (5 bases). CDR3 length: 14 residues. Trimming took off 4 bases at V and 9 bases at J, with 13 bases between the two ends. The germline gives CDR1 LGHDT, CDR2 YNNKEL (reference sequence). CDR3 in amino acids: CASSPRDGSSPLHF. The CDR3 DNA sequence: TGTGCCAGCAGCCCGCGGGACGGGAGTTCACCCCTCCACTTT.

The rearrangement links TRBV30 to TRBJ2-5; 8 nucleotides align to TRBD1. The junction had 7 bases not matched to a gene; V was cut back by 2 bases and J by 5 bases. The CDR3 covers 14 residues. Germline V gives CDR1 GTSNPN, CDR2 SVGIG (reference sequence). This chain's CDR3 is CAWSHGQGRETQYF. DNA for the CDR3: TGTGCCTGGAGTCATGGACAGGGTCGGGAGACCCAGTACTTC. The full variable domain, its missing parts supplied by reference TRBV30 and TRBJ2-5, is SQTIHQWPATLVQPVGSPLSLECTVEGTSNPNLYWYRQAAGRGLQLLFYSVGIGQISSEVPQNLSASRPQDRQFILSSKKLLLSDSGFYLCAWSHGQGRETQYFGPGTRLLVL.

This clone was recorded a few times. This rearrangement joins TRBV5-6 to TRBJ2-3; 8 positions match TRBD2. The CDR3 is 16 amino acids. V lost 1 base and J lost 2; bases outside the gene matches: 6. Germline CDR1 and CDR2: SGHDT and YYEEEE. CDR3 DNA: TGTGCCAGCAGCTTGTTAGACGGGGGGGCCACAGATACGCAGTATTTT. Protein: CASSLLDGGATDTQYF.

The chain has TRBV15 and TRBJ1-2, with 9 nucleotides matching TRBD1. V lost 0 bases and J lost 7; bases outside the gene matches: 6. The germline V gene has CDR1 LNHNV and CDR2 YYDKDF (reference sequence). The CDR3 runs to 15 residues. The CDR3 DNA sequence: TGTGCCACCAGCAGAGATCGAGACAGGGGGGGTGGCTACACCTTC. Translated: CATSRDRDRGGGYTF.

The chain recombines TRBV2 with TRBJ1-5; D possibly corresponds to TRBD1 (5 bases). The CDR3 loop spans 14 amino acids. The germline V gene encodes CDR1 SNHLY and CDR2 FYNNEI. Between the trimmed V and J ends, which lost 2 bases and 2 bases, there was a span of 7 bases. The chain's CDR3 is CASSEIRGNQPQHF. In DNA form, the CDR3 reads TGTGCCAGCAGTGAAATCAGGGGCAATCAGCCCCAGCATTTT.

This sequence joins TRBV24-1 and TRBJ1-1; the D is unclear. The CDR3 has 13 amino acids. Per the germline V gene, CDR1 is KGHDR and CDR2 is SFDVKD. The V gene lost 4 bases and the J gene lost 11 bases, with 16 bases spanning the gap. The DNA for the CDR3 is TGTGCCACCAGTGACCACGACACCCTCCACGCTTTCTTT. It yields the protein CATSDHDTLHAFF.

The V gene is TRBV2, the J gene TRBJ1-1; TRBD1 aligns across 10 bases. Germline loops: CDR1 SNHLY, CDR2 FYNNEI. V shed 1 base, J shed 4 bases, and the junction held 3 bases outside the gene matches. This CDR3 has 15 residues. The CDR3 DNA is TGTGCCAGCAGTGAAGAAGGGACAGGGGTCACTGAAGCTTTCTTT. Protein product: CASSEEGTGVTEAFF.

The chain carries TRBV2 and TRBJ2-7; TRBD1 matches 9 bases. The CDR3 loop spans 16 amino acids. V lost 6 bases and J lost 5; bases outside the gene matches: 14. Germline V gene data show CDR1 as SNHLY and CDR2 as FYNNEI. The CDR3, as DNA: TGTGCCAGCAGAGCTACAGGGGGCGCGAAGGGGGACGAGCAGTACGTC. This codes for CASRATGGAKGDEQYV.

The J gene is TRBJ1-1, the V gene TRBV3-1 (or the pseudogene TRBV3-2), with TRBD1 matching 9 bases. Germline lookup yields CDR1 LGHDT and CDR2 YNNKEL (reference sequence). V dropped 4 bases and J dropped 5; count of bases not matched to a gene: 11. The CDR3 totals 16 residues. In nucleotides, the CDR3 is TGTGCCAGCAGCCCTACAGGGGGCCGGATGAGAACTGAAGCTTTCTTT. It yields the protein CASSPTGGRMRTEAFF.

This clone was detected only once. This sequence joins TRBV19 and TRBJ1-2; 7 nucleotides line up with TRBD1. Trimming at V came to 6 bases and at J to 0 bases, leaving 4 bases not matched to a gene. Germline V gene data show CDR1 as LNHDA and CDR2 as SQIVND (reference sequence). The CDR3 extends over 14 amino acids. CDR3 residues: CASRRDRANYGYTF. The DNA for the CDR3 is TGTGCCAGTAGGAGGGACAGAGCTAACTATGGCTACACCTTC.

The chain combines TRBV10-1 with TRBJ2-1; TRBD1 matches 10 bases. The germline V gene has CDR1 WNHNN and CDR2 SYGVQD (reference sequence). Losses at the gene ends were 2 bases for V and 4 bases for J; bases not matched to a gene: 8. The CDR3 has 17 amino acids. The CDR3 sequence is CASSEVFGTGAYNEQFF. CDR3 coding DNA: TGCGCCAGCAGTGAGGTTTTTGGGACAGGGGCGTACAATGAGCAGTTCTTC.

Comments on this clone: This sample also contains other DNA sequences that code for the same CDR3. The chain has TRBV5-1 and TRBJ1-5; D remains unclear. The germline CDR1 and CDR2 sequences are SGHRS and YFSETQ. V lost 1 base and J 1 base, leaving 9 bases between the germline ends. CDR3 size: 15 residues. In DNA form, the CDR3 reads TGCGCCAGCAGCTTGTCAGGAGGGAGCAATCAGCCCCAGCATTTT. It yields the protein CASSLSGGSNQPQHF.

The V call is TRBV7-6, the J call TRBJ1-1; D is possibly TRBD1 (5 bases). Per the germline V gene, CDR1 is SGHVS and CDR2 is FNYEAQ. This CDR3 region has 12 residues. The V end lost 1 base, the J end lost 11 bases, and 11 bases lay between the germline ends. This CDR3 reads CASSLVGAQAFF. The CDR3 nucleotides are TGTGCCAGCAGCTTAGTAGGGGCGCAGGCTTTCTTT. The full variable domain, completed using reference TRBV7-6 and TRBJ1-1, is GAGVSQSPRYKVTKRGQDVALRCDPISGHVSLYWYRQALGQGPEFLTYFNYEAQQDKSGLPNDRFSAERPEGSISTLTIQRTEQRDSAMYRCASSLVGAQAFFGQGTRLTVV.

CDR3 sequence reads: CASSGSGTTSNQPQHF. The CDR3 DNA follows: TGCGCCAGCAGTGGTTCCGGGACAACTAGCAATCAGCCCCAGCATTTT. The chain couples TRBV10-2 to TRBJ1-5; tentatively, D is TRBD1 (6 bases). The V gene lost 4 bases and the J gene lost 0 bases, with 13 bases spanning the gap. Germline CDR1 WSHSY, CDR2 SAAADI. CDR3 size: 16 residues.

V and J are TRBV28 and TRBJ2-6, with D tentatively TRBD1 (5 bases). Germline V gene lookup returns CDR1 MDHEN and CDR2 SYDVKM. The V and J ends lost 4 bases and 2 bases respectively, with 9 bases between them. The CDR3 extends over 15 amino acids. CDR3 sequence (DNA): TGTGCCAGCAGTTCACCCAGGGCTGGGGCCAACGTCCTGACTTTC. Its protein is CASSSPRAGANVLTF.

The chain employs TRBV19 and TRBJ2-1, with TRBD1 matching 7 bases. Germline V gene data show CDR1 as LNHDA and CDR2 as SQIVND (reference sequence). CDR3 length equals 15 residues. V shed 5 bases, J shed 6 bases, and the junction held 10 bases outside the gene matches. This CDR3 reads CASSWGQLAANEQFF. CDR3 DNA: TGTGCCAGTAGTTGGGGACAGTTGGCGGCCAATGAGCAGTTCTTC.